The T cell receptor (beta chain) described here comes from a study of T cells in Graves' hyperthyroidism and ophthalmopathy. Study conclusions and caveats: Researchers report that a 13 V-J model separated ophthalmopathy from stable hyperthyroidism.

There were TCR beta CDR3 regions amplified from RNA transcripts. RT-PCR in the first round (using the HTBI primer set) targeted the TCR CDR3. MiXCR, applied by TCRdb to the multiplex PCR reads, yields one record per CDR3 protein. The table shows 550,000 to 800,000 distinct CDR3 sequences, with approximately 16% occurring only once. The CDR3 loop spans 15 amino acids. Trimming took 5 bases from V and 5 from J, leaving 19 bases between them. Hyperthyroidism of Graves' type that showed no ophthalmopathy progression within 18 months was stable. Hyperthyroidism, newly diagnosed and lasting under 2 months, affected patients aged 18 to 65. This clonotype has just a few counts. Antigen specificity is unknown.

The sequence was collected from a man aged 18-30 years with Graves' hyperthyroidism. This chain joins TRBV12-3 or TRBV12-4 and TRBJ2-7; TRBD1 or TRBD2 may be the D gene (6 bases each). The specimen sequenced was blood. Here the CDR3 reads CASSHRRGEIDEQYF. The CDR3 nucleotides are TGTGCCAGCAGTCACCGAAGGGGGGAAATCGACGAGCAGTACTTC.